This TCR beta chain was obtained from a study of shared clonotypes between healthy human individuals. Naive CD8 populations comprised CD45RO-negative cells positively selected for CCR7, excluding terminally differentiated effector memory CD45RA+ cells. Produced via immunoSEQ multiplex PCR; TCRdb's table is partial and in-frame only. The sample has about 550,000 clones, 95% to 96% seen once. The sample comprised naive CD8+ T cells sorted from blood. This clonotype originated in a woman aged 25 to 45 in good health.

CDR3 loop: CASSQSAWDYSSYEQYF. DNA of the CDR3: TGCGCCAGCAGCCAATCCGCCTGGGACTATTCTAGCTACGAGCAGTACTTC. This chain connects TRBV4-1 to TRBJ2-7; 7 nucleotides match TRBD2. The J segment lost 3 bases and the V segment lost 2 bases, leaving 13 bases of the junction unmatched. This CDR3 has 17 residues. Per germline, CDR1 MGHRA and CDR2 YSYEKL.